Sequencing of this T cell receptor beta chain was carried out in a study of blood T cell repertoires in COVID-19. Study at large: The study counted Cohort 3 donors as recovered given two negative PCRs, clearance, or symptom resolution.

As processed by the authors: Nucleated cell number was recorded as an estimate derived from reference gene primer amplification. Libraries were prepared by immunoSEQ multiplex PCR; TCRdb keeps only in-frame clonotypes and omits some of them. The V and J calls and clone size come from that table; D and trimming were worked out from the DNA. Among roughly 200,000 clones listed, roughly 84% were seen once. Germline V gene lookup returns CDR1 SGHTA and CDR2 FQGTGA. The CDR3 runs to 16 residues. V was pared by 5 bases and J by 4 bases, with 19 bases between. The specimen was PBMCs or T cells enriched from blood (not recorded which). The sequence was collected from a man aged 25-45 years in a cohort exposed to, infected with or recovered from COVID-19 (not recorded which). The V gene is TRBV7-3, the J gene TRBJ2-3; tentatively, D is TRBD2 (5 bases). CDR3 protein: CASSPAAASSPDTQYF. The CDR3 region has the DNA TGTGCCAGCAGCCCTGCGGCGGCTAGCAGTCCAGATACGCAGTATTTT.